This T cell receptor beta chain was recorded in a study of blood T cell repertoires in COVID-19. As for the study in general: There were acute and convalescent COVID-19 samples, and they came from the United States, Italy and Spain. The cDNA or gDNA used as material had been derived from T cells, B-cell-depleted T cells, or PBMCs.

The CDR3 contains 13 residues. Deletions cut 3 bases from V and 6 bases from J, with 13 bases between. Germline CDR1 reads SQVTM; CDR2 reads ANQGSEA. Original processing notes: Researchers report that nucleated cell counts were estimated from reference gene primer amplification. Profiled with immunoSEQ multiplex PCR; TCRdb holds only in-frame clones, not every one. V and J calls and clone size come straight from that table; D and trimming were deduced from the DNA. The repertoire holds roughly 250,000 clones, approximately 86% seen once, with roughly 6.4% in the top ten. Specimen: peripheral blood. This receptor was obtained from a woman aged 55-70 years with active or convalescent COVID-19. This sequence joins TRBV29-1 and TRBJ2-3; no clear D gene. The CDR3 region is CSVDRFNGDTQYF. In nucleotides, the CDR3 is TGCAGCGTTGACAGGTTCAATGGCGATACGCAGTATTTT.